In its sample, the clone carrying this TCR beta chain was seen a few times. Its specificity is unknown. This PCR relied on a set of 60 Vbeta primers and 13 Jbeta primers. Method: immunoSEQ multiplex PCR; TCRdb's copy keeps in-frame clones and lacks some. The sample contains some 170,000 clones, about 79% of which appear only once. These data originate in a study of cytomegalovirus exposure and HLA in healthy donors. Notes on the study in general: TCR beta V- and J-gene trimming, according to a later analysis, was linked to a missense DCLRE1C variant. Earlier analysis looked at TCR beta V segments, and most were productive about 90% or about 30% of the time.

Nominally healthy donors were sampled, though unrecorded immune exposures were likely. Per germline, CDR1 MNHNS and CDR2 SASEGT. Trimming pared 7 bases from V and 4 bases from J, leaving 13 bases between. The CDR3 consists of 14 residues. The TCR was taken from a man aged 40-49 years in good health and CMV-seropositive. Sequencing was done on a sample of PBMCs. The V and J genes are TRBV6-1 and TRBJ1-4; tentative D call: TRBD1 (6 bases). CDR3 protein: CASKGDTYNEKLFF. The DNA for the CDR3 is TGTGCCAGCAAAGGGGACACCTATAATGAAAAACTGTTTTTT.